This T cell receptor (beta chain) was profiled in a study of T cell changes during pregnancy in multiple sclerosis. This clone was picked up one time. Sequencing used immunoSEQ multiplex PCR; TCRdb keeps in-frame clones, though not all of them. The table has roughly 80,000 clones, roughly 93% seen once. The ends were cut back, 0 bases at V and 0 bases at J, with 3 bases in the middle. The CDR3 extends over 15 amino acids. Germline values: CDR1 LNHDA, CDR2 SQIVND (reference sequence). This clonotype originated in a female donor with multiple sclerosis, enrolled in a pregnancy study. The input for sequencing was peripheral blood, taken in the second trimester of pregnancy. The genes are TRBV19 and TRBJ2-6, with D unclear. As DNA, the CDR3 is TGTGCCAGTAGTATAGAGAGCTCTGGGGCCAACGTCCTGACTTTC. Its translation: CASSIESSGANVLTF.